A selection of T cell receptor beta chains follows, all from one sample in a study of OX40 agonist ivuxolimab in advanced cancers. Profiling relied on immunoSEQ multiplex PCR, and the TCRdb table lists in-frame clones only, not all of them. The data show around 90,000 clones, about 90% seen once. The starting material was CD4+ or CD8+ T cells sorted from blood, obtained in a trial of the OX40 agonist ivuxolimab. The receptor set was obtained from an adult with an advanced solid tumor such as melanoma, head and neck, liver or kidney cancer. Both conserved end residues are part of each CDR3. Each record gives: D gene, V gene, clone size, J gene, CDR3 protein, CDR3 DNA. The D gene is left open where the match is weak. The listing skips clone size in some rows; elsewhere it reads once, few, many or a size class.

-	TRBV28	-	TRBJ1-5	CASSFRGLGQPQHF	TGTGCCAGCAGTTTTCGGGGGTTGGGTCAGCCCCAGCATTTT
-	TRBV5-1	-	TRBJ1-1	CASSLSLGGQNTEAFF	TGCGCCAGCAGCTTGTCCCTCGGGGGGCAGAACACTGAAGCTTTCTTT
TRBD2	TRBV4-1	-	TRBJ2-1	CASSQDRTSGPYNEQFF	TGCGCCAGCAGCCAAGATCGGACTAGCGGGCCCTACAATGAGCAGTTCTTC
TRBD1	TRBV6-1	-	TRBJ2-1	CASSADRDSYNEQFF	TGTGCCAGCAGTGCTGACAGGGACTCCTACAATGAGCAGTTCTTC
TRBD1	TRBV14	-	TRBJ2-7	CASSQYRGSYEQYF	TGTGCCAGCAGCCAGTACAGGGGTTCCTACGAGCAGTACTTC
TRBD2	TRBV5-1	few	TRBJ2-5	CASSETSGRQETQYF	TGCGCCAGCAGCGAGACTAGCGGGCGGCAAGAGACCCAGTACTTC
-	TRBV6-1	-	TRBJ1-3	CASSEMEIAGNTIYF	TGTGCCAGCAGTGAAATGGAGATAGCCGGAAACACCATATATTTT
-	TRBV20-1	-	TRBJ2-2	CSARALRELFF	TGCAGTGCTAGAGCCCTCCGGGAGCTGTTTTTT
-	TRBV28	-	TRBJ2-3	CASSPTGTRRGTQYF	TGTGCCAGCAGTCCCACCGGGACTCGCCGGGGTACGCAGTATTTT
-	TRBV11-3	-	TRBJ1-6	CASSLFGYNSPLHF	TGTGCCAGCAGCTTATTCGGCTATAATTCACCCCTCCACTTT
-	TRBV29-1	-	TRBJ2-7	CSVSSAYEQYF	TGCAGCGTTTCATCGGCCTACGAGCAGTACTTC
-	TRBV19	-	TRBJ1-5	CATRVQWGNQPQHF	TGTGCCACTAGAGTCCAATGGGGCAATCAGCCCCAGCATTTT
TRBD2	TRBV30	-	TRBJ2-1	CAWGQREDPLNEQFF	TGTGCCTGGGGTCAGCGGGAGGATCCGCTAAATGAGCAGTTCTTC
-	TRBV9	-	TRBJ2-2	CASSGRQFANTGELFF	TGTGCCAGCAGCGGTAGACAGTTCGCGAACACCGGGGAGCTGTTTTTT
-	TRBV7-2	-	TRBJ1-5	CASREYSNQPQHF	TGTGCCAGCAGAGAATATAGCAATCAGCCCCAGCATTTT
-	TRBV18	few	TRBJ2-5	CASSRVRGAPETQYF	TGTGCCAGCTCACGGGTACGTGGAGCGCCAGAGACCCAGTACTTC
-	TRBV19	-	TRBJ2-1	CASSIETGQGEQFF	TGTGCCAGTAGTATTGAGACTGGGCAAGGTGAGCAGTTCTTC
-	TRBV5-1	-	TRBJ2-2	CASSLPAANTGELFF	TGCGCCAGCAGCTTACCAGCGGCGAACACCGGGGAGCTGTTTTTT
-	TRBV5-1	once	TRBJ1-6	CASRQTAGSNSPLHF	TGCGCCAGCAGGCAGACTGCAGGGAGCAATTCACCCCTCCACTTT
-	TRBV11-2	-	TRBJ2-1	CASSFWGNEQFF	TGTGCCAGCAGCTTCTGGGGCAATGAGCAGTTCTTC
-	TRBV29-1	-	TRBJ2-2	CSVRPNTGELFF	TGCAGCGTGCGTCCGAACACCGGGGAGCTGTTTTTT
-	TRBV27	-	TRBJ1-1	CASSPGWYTEAFF	TGTGCCAGCAGTCCAGGGTGGTACACTGAAGCTTTCTTT
-	TRBV28	-	TRBJ1-1	CASIRRGPMNTEAFF	TGTGCCAGCATCCGTCGGGGGCCCATGAACACTGAAGCTTTCTTT
-	TRBV30	-	TRBJ2-1	CAWSPAGNNEQFF	TGTGCCTGGAGTCCGGCCGGGAACAATGAGCAGTTCTTC
-	TRBV7-2	-	TRBJ1-3	CASSLARGTFSGNTIYF	TGTGCCAGCAGCTTAGCCCGGGGCACCTTCTCTGGAAACACCATATATTTT
-	TRBV9	-	TRBJ1-2	CASTKGTGNYGYTF	TGTGCCAGCACCAAAGGCACAGGGAACTATGGCTACACCTTC
TRBD1	TRBV28	-	TRBJ1-3	CASTLFGQVLSGNTIYF	TGTGCCAGCACCCTATTTGGACAGGTCCTCTCTGGAAACACCATATATTTT
-	TRBV5-5	once	TRBJ1-1	CASSSTVNTEAFF	TGTGCCAGCAGTTCAACAGTGAACACTGAAGCTTTCTTT
TRBD1	TRBV10-2	-	TRBJ1-1	CASSESPQGGTEAFF	TGCGCCAGCAGTGAGTCCCCACAGGGGGGCACTGAAGCTTTCTTT
TRBD1	TRBV11-2	-	TRBJ1-3	CASSLQGAPGNTIYF	TGTGCCAGCAGCCTGCAGGGGGCGCCTGGAAACACCATATATTTT
-	TRBV19	-	TRBJ2-6	CASSPYRELSSGANVLTF	TGTGCCAGTAGTCCGTACAGGGAGCTAAGCTCTGGGGCCAACGTCCTGACTTTC
-	TRBV5-5	-	TRBJ1-2	CASSLFDKEGYTF	TGTGCCAGCAGCTTGTTTGATAAGGAGGGCTACACCTTC
-	TRBV19	-	TRBJ1-1	CASSMGSRTEAFF	TGTGCCAGTAGTATGGGGAGCCGGACTGAAGCTTTCTTT
TRBD1	TRBV5-6	-	TRBJ1-4	CASSFGQGTNEKLFF	TGTGCCAGCAGCTTTGGACAGGGGACTAATGAAAAACTGTTTTTT
TRBD1	TRBV5-1	-	TRBJ2-7	CASSNRGQPKEQYF	TGCGCCAGCAGCAATAGGGGACAGCCCAAAGAGCAGTACTTC
-	TRBV7-2	-	TRBJ2-2	CASSLLSVRGAGELFF	TGTGCCAGCAGCTTATTGTCGGTGAGGGGCGCCGGGGAGCTGTTTTTT
TRBD1	TRBV9	-	TRBJ2-5	CASSVAAGGSETQYF	TGTGCCAGCAGCGTAGCGGCAGGGGGCAGTGAGACCCAGTACTTC
-	TRBV5-1	-	TRBJ2-3	CASSLERVSTDTQYF	TGCGCCAGCAGCTTGGAGCGGGTTAGCACAGATACGCAGTATTTT
-	TRBV28	-	TRBJ2-3	CASSFGAGRISTDTQYF	TGTGCCAGCAGTTTTGGGGCCGGGAGAATTAGCACAGATACGCAGTATTTT
TRBD1	TRBV5-1	-	TRBJ2-3	CASTEYRGRATDTQYF	TGCGCCAGCACCGAGTACAGGGGGCGCGCCACAGATACGCAGTATTTT
-	TRBV5-4	-	TRBJ2-3	CASSLPFDTQYF	TGTGCCAGCAGCTTGCCGTTTGATACGCAGTATTTT
TRBD1	TRBV28	-	TRBJ2-5	CASRPGTGQETQYF	TGTGCCAGCAGACCCGGGACAGGACAAGAGACCCAGTACTTC
-	TRBV7-9	-	TRBJ2-2	CASSQQRKGSIGELFF	TGTGCCAGCAGCCAACAGCGGAAGGGGTCAATCGGGGAGCTGTTTTTT
-	TRBV20-1	-	TRBJ2-7	CSAAFGEQYF	TGCAGTGCCGCCTTTGGCGAGCAGTACTTC
TRBD2	TRBV7-2	-	TRBJ2-1	CASSPSGSRKFF	TGTGCCAGCAGCCCTAGCGGGAGCAGGAAGTTCTTC
-	TRBV6-1	-	TRBJ2-5	CASSGTPEFQYF	TGTGCCAGCAGTGGAACCCCCGAGTTTCAGTACTTC
TRBD2	TRBV7-3	once	TRBJ2-1	CASSPRTSGDNEQFF	TGTGCCAGCAGCCCGCGGACTAGCGGGGACAATGAGCAGTTCTTC
TRBD1	TRBV10-3	-	TRBJ1-1	CAISEPGQGEFLGTPEAFF	TGTGCCATCAGTGAGCCGGGACAGGGGGAATTCCTGGGAACACCTGAAGCTTTCTTT
-	TRBV6-1	-	TRBJ2-1	CASSAGSHNEQFF	TGTGCCAGCAGTGCGGGCAGCCACAATGAGCAGTTCTTC
-	TRBV19	-	TRBJ2-1	CASSRGFGTTRAEQFF	TGTGCCAGTAGTAGAGGTTTCGGGACCACCCGGGCTGAGCAGTTCTTC
-	TRBV5-1	-	TRBJ2-2	CASSVYHGELFF	TGCGCCAGCAGCGTTTACCACGGGGAGCTGTTTTTT
-	TRBV11-2	-	TRBJ2-1	CASSLGVNNEQFF	TGTGCCAGCAGCTTAGGGGTGAACAATGAGCAGTTCTTC
-	TRBV11-2	few	TRBJ2-1	CASSLGAHNEQFF	TGTGCCAGCAGCTTAGGGGCGCACAATGAGCAGTTCTTC
-	TRBV5-6	-	TRBJ1-4	CASSWTSTNEKLFF	TGTGCCAGCAGCTGGACCTCAACTAATGAAAAACTGTTTTTT
TRBD1	TRBV30	once	TRBJ1-5	CAWSRDRGNQPQHF	TGTGCCTGGAGTAGGGACAGGGGTAATCAGCCCCAGCATTTT
TRBD1	TRBV27	-	TRBJ2-1	CASSWDSLNEQFF	TGTGCCAGCAGTTGGGACAGCCTTAATGAGCAGTTCTTC